These 4 T cell receptor beta chains came from one sample sequenced in a study of cytomegalovirus exposure and HLA in healthy donors. The PCR had 60 Vbeta and 13 Jbeta primers. Some clones are missing from TCRdb's copy, which holds only in-frame ones; the method was immunoSEQ multiplex PCR. The sample yields nearly 110,000 clones, 75% to 85% seen once. Sequencing was done on a sample of PBMCs. The receptors stem from a man aged 45-60 years in good health and CMV-seronegative.

The DNA for the CDR3 is TGTGCCAGCAGCCAAGTTCGGAGTGGTATTTATGAAGAGACCCAGTACTTC. As protein: CASSQVRSGIYEETQYF. The V call is TRBV11-2, the J call TRBJ2-5, with D unclear. V shed 5 bases and J shed 3 bases, with 22 bases lying between them. The CDR3 is made up of 17 amino acids. Germline V gene data show CDR1 as SGHAT and CDR2 as FQNNGV.

The CDR3 bases are TGTGCCAGCCCTACCATCTGGGGCTACACCTTC. Amino acid sequence: CASPTIWGYTF. The rearrangement joins TRBV21-1 to TRBJ1-2. TRBV21-1 is a recognized pseudogene. The CDR3 contains 11 residues.

The rearrangement links TRBV6-5 to TRBJ2-1, with D possibly matching TRBD2 (5 bases). The CDR3 consists of 14 residues. Trimming pared 7 bases from V and 5 bases from J, leaving 15 bases between. Germline CDR1 is MNHEY and CDR2 is SVGAGI. CDR3 sequence: CASTHPAGNNEQFF. The CDR3 DNA reads as TGTGCCAGCACCCACCCTGCGGGTAACAATGAGCAGTTCTTC.

Only a few counts were recorded for this clone. The chain couples TRBV6-6 to TRBJ2-7, with D possibly TRBD2 on 6 matching bases. The ends were cut back, 7 bases at V and 6 bases at J, with 13 bases in the middle. The length of the CDR3 is 12 residues. CDR1 is MNHNY and CDR2 is SVGAGI in the germline V gene (reference sequence). The CDR3 loop is CASNTGRAEQYF. The CDR3 region has the DNA TGTGCCAGCAATACCGGGAGAGCCGAGCAGTACTTC.